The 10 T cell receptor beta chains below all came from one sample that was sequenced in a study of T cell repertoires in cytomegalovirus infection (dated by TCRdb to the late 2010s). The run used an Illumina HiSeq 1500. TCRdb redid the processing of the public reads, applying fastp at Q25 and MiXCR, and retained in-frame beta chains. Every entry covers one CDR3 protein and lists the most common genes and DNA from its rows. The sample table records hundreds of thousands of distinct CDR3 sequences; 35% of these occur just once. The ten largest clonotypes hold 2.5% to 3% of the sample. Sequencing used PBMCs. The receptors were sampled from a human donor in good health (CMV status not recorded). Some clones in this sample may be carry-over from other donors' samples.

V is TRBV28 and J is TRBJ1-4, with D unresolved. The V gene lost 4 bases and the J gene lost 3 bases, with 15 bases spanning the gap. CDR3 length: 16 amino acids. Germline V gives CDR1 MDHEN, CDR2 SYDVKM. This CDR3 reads CASSSEGGLANEKLFF. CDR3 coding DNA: TGTGCCAGCAGTTCAGAGGGAGGTTTAGCTAATGAAAAACTGTTTTTT.

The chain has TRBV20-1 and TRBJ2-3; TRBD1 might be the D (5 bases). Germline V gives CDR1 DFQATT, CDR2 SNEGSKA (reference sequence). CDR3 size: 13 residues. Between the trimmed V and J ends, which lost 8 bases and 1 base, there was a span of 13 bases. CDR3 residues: CSPLTRGTDTQYF. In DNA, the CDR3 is TGCAGTCCCCTGACCAGGGGCACAGATACGCAGTATTTT.

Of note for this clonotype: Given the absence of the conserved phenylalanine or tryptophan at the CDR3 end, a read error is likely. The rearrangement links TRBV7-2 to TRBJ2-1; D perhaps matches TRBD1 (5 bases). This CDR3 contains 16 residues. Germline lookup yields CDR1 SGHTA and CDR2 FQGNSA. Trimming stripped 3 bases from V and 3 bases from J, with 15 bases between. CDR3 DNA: TGTGCCAGCAGCTTTGGGTCCAGGGCTATCTACAATGAGCAGTTCTTA. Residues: CASSFGSRAIYNEQFL.

The CDR3: CAISESYRGSETQYF. CDR3 in DNA: TGTGCCATCAGTGAGTCCTACAGGGGTAGCGAGACCCAGTACTTC. The V gene is TRBV10-3, the J gene TRBJ2-5, with TRBD1 matching over 7 bases. Germline V lookup: CDR1 ENHRY, CDR2 SYGVKD. This CDR3 is built from 15 residues. J gave up 5 bases and V 0 bases, and 6 bases lay outside the gene matches.

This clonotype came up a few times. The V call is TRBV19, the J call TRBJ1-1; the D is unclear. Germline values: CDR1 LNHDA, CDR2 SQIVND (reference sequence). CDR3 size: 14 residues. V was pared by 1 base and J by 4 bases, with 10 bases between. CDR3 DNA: TGTGCCAGTAGTATAGCGTCGGCGGGCACTGAAGCTTTCTTT. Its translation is CASSIASAGTEAFF.

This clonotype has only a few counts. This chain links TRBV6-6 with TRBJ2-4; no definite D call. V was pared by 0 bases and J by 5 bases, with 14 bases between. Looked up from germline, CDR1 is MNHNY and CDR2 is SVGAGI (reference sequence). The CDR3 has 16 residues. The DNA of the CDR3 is TGTGCCAGCAGTTACTCTGAGGAAGTCCCCGAAAACATTCAGTACTTC. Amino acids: CASSYSEEVPENIQYF.

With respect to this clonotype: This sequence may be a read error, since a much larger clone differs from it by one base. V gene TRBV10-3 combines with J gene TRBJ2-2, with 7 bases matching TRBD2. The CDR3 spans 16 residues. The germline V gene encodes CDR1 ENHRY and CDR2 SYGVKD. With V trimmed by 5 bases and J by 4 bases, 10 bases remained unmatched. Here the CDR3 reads CAISLGGGRSTGELFF. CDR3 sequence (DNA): TGTGCCATCAGTTTAGGCGGGGGACGGAGCACCGGGGAGCTGTTTTTT.

The CDR3 sequence: CASSGADGRAYEQYF. CDR3 nucleotides: TGTGCCAGCAGTGGGGCCGATGGCAGGGCCTACGAGCAGTACTTC. The J gene is TRBJ2-7, the V gene TRBV6-6, with a tentative D call TRBD1 (5 bases). The CDR3 has 15 amino acids. The germline CDR1 and CDR2 sequences are MNHNY and SVGAGI (reference sequence). The V and J ends lost 5 bases and 2 bases respectively, with 16 bases between them.

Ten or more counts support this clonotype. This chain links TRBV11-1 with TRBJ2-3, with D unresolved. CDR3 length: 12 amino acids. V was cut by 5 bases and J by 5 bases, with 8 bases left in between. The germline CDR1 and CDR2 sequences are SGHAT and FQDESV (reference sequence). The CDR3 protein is CASSRRIDTQYF. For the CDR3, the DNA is TGTGCCAGCAGCAGACGAATAGATACGCAGTATTTT.

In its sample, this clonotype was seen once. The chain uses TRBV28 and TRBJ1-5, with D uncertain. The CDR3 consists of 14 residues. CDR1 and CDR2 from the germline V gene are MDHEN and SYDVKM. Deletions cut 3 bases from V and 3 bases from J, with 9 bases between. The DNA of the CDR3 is TGTGCCAGCAGTTTGAAAGGGAACAATCAGCCCCAGCATTTT. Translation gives CASSLKGNNQPQHF.